The T cell receptor beta chain described here comes from a study of radiation and T cells in renal cell carcinoma. Notes on this clone: Its antigen is currently unknown.

Data came from immunoSEQ multiplex PCR; TCRdb stores just in-frame clones and leaves some out. The sample yields 140,000 or so clones, about 88% seen once. Time point described: baseline pretreatment blood. The sample's treatment: 15 Gy SBRT to primary tumor, nephrectomy 4 weeks later. After SBRT, blood was collected at 2 and 4 weeks, plus baseline. The patient's renal cell carcinoma had clear cell pathology. Points from the study as a whole: Without pretreatment biopsies, baseline tumor clonotype presence was undetermined. From baseline, blood top tumor clonotypes peaked at 2 weeks post-radiation.

This sample comprised blood, obtained from a patient whose treatment included radiotherapy and nephrectomy. The sequence came from a woman aged 45-65 years with renal cell carcinoma.

CDR3 amino acids: CASSEPRQSPAAYGYTF. The CDR3 DNA follows: TGCGCCAGCAGTGAGCCGAGACAGAGCCCTGCCGCATATGGCTACACCTTC. V usage is TRBV10-1 and J usage is TRBJ1-2; a weak D match, TRBD1 (5 bases). Germline lookup yields CDR1 WNHNN and CDR2 SYGVQD (reference sequence). The CDR3 length is 17 residues. The ends were cut back, 2 bases at V and 5 bases at J, with 21 bases in the middle.